The rows below give T cell receptor beta chains drawn from one sample of a study of siplizumab effects on memory and regulatory T cells. Measured with immunoSEQ multiplex PCR; TCRdb has only the in-frame clones, and not every one. The sample contains around 95,000 clones, 80% to 95% of which appear only once. The sequencing sample was made of CD4+ T cells sorted from blood. The receptors derive from a human donor in good health. Both conserved end residues are part of each CDR3. The D gene is left open where the match is weak. Clone size is not always given. Where it is, it says once, few, many or a class for expanded clones.

>.|TRBV28|TRBJ1-2|.
TGTGCCAGCAGGACCTTTAATGGCTACACCTTC
CASRTFNGYTF
>.|TRBV5-1|TRBJ2-4|.
TGCGCCAGCAGCTTGCTAGCGCTCGGAGCCAAAAACATTCAGTACTTC
CASSLLALGAKNIQYF
>TRBD1|TRBV18|TRBJ2-1|.
TGTGCCAGCTCAACCGGGACAGGGGGCCTTGGGAATGAGCAGTTCTTC
CASSTGTGGLGNEQFF
>.|TRBV6-1|TRBJ1-1|.
TGTGCCAGCATAGCCAGGGCCCTCACTGAAGCTTTCTTT
CASIARALTEAFF
>.|TRBV19|TRBJ1-5|.
TGTGCCAGTAGTAGACAGCACAATCAGCCCCAGCATTTT
CASSRQHNQPQHF
>TRBD1|TRBV28|TRBJ1-1|once
TGTGCCAGCAGTTTATGGGGGACAGGGGGGAACACTGAAGCTTTCTTT
CASSLWGTGGNTEAFF
>TRBD2|TRBV6-5|TRBJ2-1|.
TGTGCCAGCACCCTTCTAGCGGGGGTCAATGAGCAGTTCTTC
CASTLLAGVNEQFF
>.|TRBV15|TRBJ2-7|.
TGTGCCACCAGGATACAGGGCACCTACGAGCAGTACTTC
CATRIQGTYEQYF
>TRBD1|TRBV6-1|TRBJ1-3|.
TGTGCCAGCAGTGCCCTCCAGGGGGCAGACACCATATATTTT
CASSALQGADTIYF
>TRBD1|TRBV5-1|TRBJ2-7|.
TGCGCCAGCAGCTTGGACTGGACAGGGGACTACGAGCAGTACTTC
CASSLDWTGDYEQYF
>.|TRBV4-1|TRBJ2-3|.
TGCGCCAGCAGCCAACGCGGGGGCTCCACAGATACGCAGTATTTT
CASSQRGGSTDTQYF
>TRBD1|TRBV2|TRBJ2-7|.
TGTGCCAGCAGTGGACCGGTAGGGACGGGACAGAAAAGCTACGAGCAGTACTTC
CASSGPVGTGQKSYEQYF
>.|TRBV9|TRBJ2-3|.
TGTGCCAGCAGCACCCAGGGAATGACAGATACGCAGTATTTT
CASSTQGMTDTQYF
>.|TRBV7-8|TRBJ1-2|.
TGTGCCAGCAGAAACCCAGGATTGTCTAACTATGGCTACACCTTC
CASRNPGLSNYGYTF
>.|TRBV5-1|TRBJ2-2|.
TGCGCCAGCAGCGCCTCACAGGTCCCCGGGGAGCTGTTTTTT
CASSASQVPGELFF
>TRBD2|TRBV7-3|TRBJ2-2|.
TGTGCCAGCAGCTTAGGTAGCGGGGGCCTCACCGGGGAGCTGTTTTTT
CASSLGSGGLTGELFF
>.|TRBV7-3|TRBJ2-7|.
TGTGCCAGCAGCTTATCGGGACCGACTTATCCCTCCTACGAGCAGTACTTC
CASSLSGPTYPSYEQYF
>TRBD1|TRBV6-5|TRBJ1-5|.
TGTGCCAGCAGAGGGACAGAATATAGCAATCAGCCCCAGCATTTT
CASRGTEYSNQPQHF
>TRBD1|TRBV6-1|TRBJ1-6|.
TGTGCCAGCAGTGTATCGGGGTACAGGGGCCTCTTT
CASSVSGYRGLF
>.|TRBV19|TRBJ2-2|.
TGTGCCAGTAGTCAGGGGAACACCGGGGAGCTGTTTTTT
CASSQGNTGELFF
>TRBD1|TRBV28|TRBJ1-1|.
TGTGCCAGCAGTTTAGAACAGGGGGCTTCTGAAGCTTTCTTT
CASSLEQGASEAFF
>.|TRBV11-2|TRBJ1-1|.
TGTGCCAGCAGCTTAGAGTGGGCCAGGAGGGACACTGAAGCTTTCTTT
CASSLEWARRDTEAFF
>.|TRBV9|TRBJ2-5|.
TGTGCCAGCAGCAAAAGGGGGAGCCAAGAGACCCAGTACTTC
CASSKRGSQETQYF
>TRBD1|TRBV28|TRBJ1-2|.
TGTGCCACCCTAGTTTCCATGGGACAGAACTATGGCTACACCTTC
CATLVSMGQNYGYTF
>TRBD1|TRBV7-9|TRBJ1-1|.
TGTGCCAGCAGCCTCCAGGGGGGGCACACTGAAGCTTTCTTT
CASSLQGGHTEAFF
>TRBD1|TRBV19|TRBJ2-7|.
TGTGCCAGTAGTATAACGGGACAGGGGGCCGAGCAGTACTTC
CASSITGQGAEQYF
>TRBD2|TRBV5-1|TRBJ2-7|.
TGCGCCAGCAGCTTGGATGCTAGCGGGGGGGCCTACGAGCAGTACTTC
CASSLDASGGAYEQYF
>TRBD1|TRBV7-6|TRBJ1-1|.
TGTGCCATTCGGACAGGGATATCAACTGAAGCTTTCTTT
CAIRTGISTEAFF
>TRBD2|TRBV5-1|TRBJ2-1|.
TGCGCCAGCAGCTTGGGCAGCGGGGGGTCCGATGAGCAGTTCTTC
CASSLGSGGSDEQFF
>.|TRBV20-1|TRBJ1-3|.
TGTAATGGAAACACCATATATTTT
CNGNTIYF
>TRBD2|TRBV6-6|TRBJ2-3|.
TGTGCCACCTCCCCCACGGTAGCGGGGTTTGAGACGCAGTATTTT
CATSPTVAGFETQYF
>.|TRBV18|TRBJ2-1|.
TGTGCCAGCTCACCAACCAAAGCGGGTAGCGATGAGCAGTTCTTC
CASSPTKAGSDEQFF
>.|TRBV7-2|TRBJ1-3|.
TGTGCCAGCAGCTTAGCGCAGGGAAGCACTGGAAACACCATATATTTT
CASSLAQGSTGNTIYF
>.|TRBV10-3|TRBJ1-2|.
TGTGCCATCAGCAACCTACAGGGAGACTATGGCTACACCTTC
CAISNLQGDYGYTF
>TRBD2|TRBV11-3|TRBJ2-3|.
TGTGCCAGCAGCCTGGCTAGCGGGGGGGCGCCGGATACGCAGTATTTT
CASSLASGGAPDTQYF
>.|TRBV28|TRBJ2-7|.
TGTGCCAGCAGCCAAACCCCCTCCTACGAGCAGTACTTC
CASSQTPSYEQYF
>.|TRBV7-2|TRBJ1-6|.
TGTGCCAGCAGCTTAGGGGGGGCGCGTATTTCACCCCTCCACTTT
CASSLGGARISPLHF
>TRBD2|TRBV5-1|TRBJ2-5|.
TGCGCCAGCAGCTACCGGACTAGCGGGGAAGAGACCCAGTACTTC
CASSYRTSGEETQYF
>TRBD2|TRBV5-1|TRBJ2-1|.
TGCGCCAGCAGCCCCCCGGGACTAGCGGGGGCCTACAATGAGCAGTTCTTC
CASSPPGLAGAYNEQFF
>.|TRBV5-6|TRBJ2-1|.
TGTGCCAGCAGAGTTGAATGGGGCAGCAATGAGCAGTTCTTC
CASRVEWGSNEQFF
>.|TRBV5-1|TRBJ1-1|.
TGCGCCAGCAGCAGCCAACAGGGCTTGACTGAAGCTTTCTTT
CASSSQQGLTEAFF
>.|TRBV5-1|TRBJ1-2|.
TGCGCCAGCAGCTTGGACAGCCCCTATGGCTACACCTTC
CASSLDSPYGYTF
>TRBD2|TRBV7-2|TRBJ2-5|once
TGTGCCAGCAGCTTTAGCGGGGGGGCTCGGGAGACCCAGTACTTC
CASSFSGGARETQYF
>.|TRBV11-2|TRBJ2-2|.
TGTGCCAGCAGCCAACAGGGCCCGACCGGGGAGCTGTTTTTT
CASSQQGPTGELFF
>TRBD1|TRBV28|TRBJ1-2|.
TGTGCCAGCAGAGACCAACAGGGGGCGAACTATGGCTACACCTTC
CASRDQQGANYGYTF
>.|TRBV10-3|TRBJ1-4|.
TGTGCCACGCAAGACAGCCCGTACGAAAAACTGTTTTTT
CATQDSPYEKLFF
>.|TRBV6-1|TRBJ2-3|.
TGTGCCAGCAACCGGGCCGACACCGGAGATACGCAGTATTTT
CASNRADTGDTQYF
>.|TRBV5-6|TRBJ1-5|once
TGTGCCAGCAGCCTCTGGGGGTCTGTGAACAATCAGCCCCAGCATTTT
CASSLWGSVNNQPQHF
>.|TRBV5-1|TRBJ2-3|.
TGCGCCAGCAGCATCATCGTCCAGGGTCCAGATACGCAGTATTTT
CASSIIVQGPDTQYF
>TRBD2|TRBV2|TRBJ2-1|.
TGTGCCAGCAACCCGCCTAGCGGGGGGGCCACATCCTACAATGAGCAGTTCTTC
CASNPPSGGATSYNEQFF
>.|TRBV19|TRBJ1-2|.
TGTGCCAGTAAAGCTCGACAGACCAACTATGGCTACACCTTC
CASKARQTNYGYTF
>.|TRBV7-7|TRBJ2-5|.
TGTGCCAGCAGCTCCATGGGCCAAGGGGGGGCGGAGACCCAGTACTTC
CASSSMGQGGAETQYF
>.|TRBV30|TRBJ1-2|few
TGTGCCTGCCTAACAGGGTGGGGGCTTTCAGGTGGCTACACCTTC
CACLTGWGLSGGYTF
>.|TRBV6-4|TRBJ2-2|.
TGTGCCAGCAGTCTGAACACCGGGGAGCTGTTTTTT
CASSLNTGELFF
>TRBD2|TRBV10-3|TRBJ2-7|.
TGTGCCATCAGTGGGGCTAGCGGGGGCTACGAGCAGTACTTC
CAISGASGGYEQYF